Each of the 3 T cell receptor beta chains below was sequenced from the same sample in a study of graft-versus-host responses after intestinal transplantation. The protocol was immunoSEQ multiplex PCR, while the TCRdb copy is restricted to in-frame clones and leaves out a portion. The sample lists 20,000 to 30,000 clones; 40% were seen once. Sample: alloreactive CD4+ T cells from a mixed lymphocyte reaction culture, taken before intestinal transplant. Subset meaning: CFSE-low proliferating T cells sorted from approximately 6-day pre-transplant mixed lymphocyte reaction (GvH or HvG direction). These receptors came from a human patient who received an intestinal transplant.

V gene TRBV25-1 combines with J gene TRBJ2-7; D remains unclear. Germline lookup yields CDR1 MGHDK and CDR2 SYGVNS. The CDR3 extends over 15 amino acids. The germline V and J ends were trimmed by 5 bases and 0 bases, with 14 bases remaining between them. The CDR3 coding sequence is TGTGCCAGCAGTACATTTGGCCGAAGCTCCTACGAGCAGTACTTC. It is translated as CASSTFGRSSYEQYF.

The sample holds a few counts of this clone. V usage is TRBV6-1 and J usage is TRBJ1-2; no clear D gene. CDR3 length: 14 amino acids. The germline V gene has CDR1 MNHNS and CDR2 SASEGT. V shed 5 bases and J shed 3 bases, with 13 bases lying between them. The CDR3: CASSRDERHYGYTF. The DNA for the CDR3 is TGTGCCAGCAGTCGGGATGAACGGCACTATGGCTACACCTTC.

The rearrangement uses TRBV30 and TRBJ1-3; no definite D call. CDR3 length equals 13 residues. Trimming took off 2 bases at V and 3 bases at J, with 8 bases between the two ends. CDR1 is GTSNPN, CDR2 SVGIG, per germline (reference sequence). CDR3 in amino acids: CAWSNSYGNTIYF. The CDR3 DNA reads TGTGCCTGGAGTAACAGTTATGGAAACACCATATATTTT.